The clone carrying this TCR beta chain was seen only a few times. The record originates from a study of human T cells and chemical hapten exposure. Background on the study: Upper back patch tests used 0.01% DPC, scored after 6 days.

TCRdb re-called the RACE reads with MiXCR, one entry per CDR3 protein. The sample lists about 170,000 distinct CDR3 sequences; 25% to 35% were seen once. Noted time point: patch test 3, about 24 weeks after DPC sensitization. Treatment meaning: therapeutic diphenylcyclopropenone sensitization with weekly scalp DPC. Total RNA was isolated from unfractionated whole blood. The CDR3 has 18 amino acids. Germline CDR1 MNHEY, CDR2 SVGEGT. With 2 bases removed from V and 0 bases from J, the gap between germline ends came to 16 bases. This TCR derives from a woman between 18 and 29 years old with alopecia areata. Some clones in this sample may be carry-over from other donors' samples. The sample in question was whole blood, obtained in connection with sensitization to the hapten diphenylcyclopropenone (DPC). The genes are TRBV6-2 or TRBV6-3 and TRBJ2-2, with D tentatively TRBD1 or TRBD2 (6 bases each). In nucleotides, the CDR3 is TGTGCCAGCAGTTACAAGGGGGGCCGGCAAGCGAACACCGGGGAGCTGTTTTTT. It translates to CASSYKGGRQANTGELFF.